The clone carrying this TCR beta chain has just a few counts. Its specificity is not known. Time point described: persistent/refractory GD, antithyroid drugs over 5 years with positive TRAb. RNA isolated from PBMCs was used to make the TCR library. It was by American Thyroid Association guidelines that Graves' disease was diagnosed. The sample belongs to a study of regulatory T cells in long-lasting Graves disease. The CDR3 extends over 15 amino acids. After removal of 5 bases from V and 3 bases from J, the junction contained 9 bases not matched to a gene. CDR1 SGHTS and CDR2 YDEGEE come from the germline V gene. Library construction for TCR beta used iRepertoire HTBI primers and Arm-PCR of CDR3 regions. TCRdb recomputed calls from the multiplex PCR reads with MiXCR, one row per CDR3 protein. The sample records roughly 500,000 distinct CDR3 sequences, less than 25% being singletons. Notes on the study in general: Persistent disease showed a preference for TRBV28, TRBJ1-2 and TRBJ2-5.

This material consisted of peripheral blood mononuclear cells (PBMCs), taken when the disease was refractory, from a patient treated with antithyroid drugs. The V and J genes are TRBV5-8 and TRBJ2-7; 9 bases align to TRBD1. The TCR sequence derives from a female donor with Graves disease. The CDR3 region has the DNA TGTGCCAGCAGGCTACAAGGGACAGGGTACTACGAGCAGTACTTC. It yields the protein CASRLQGTGYYEQYF.